This TCR beta chain came from a study of beta chain features in type 1 diabetes (dated by TCRdb to the late 2010s). Regarding the complete study: No differences in mean age, gender distribution, total cell number or subset yield were found between patients and healthy donors. Across all samples, approximately 100 million sorted cells were examined, and cell number per subset correlated strongly with RNA yield. In the study, TCRB repertoires of sorted circulating CD4+ T cell subsets from recently diagnosed type 1 diabetes patients were compared with those of matched healthy donors. Regulatory and stem cell-like memory subsets were isolated from only 8 patients and roughly eight healthy donors, whereas naive and central memory subsets came from all 28 donors. Points the paper makes about the study in general: Type 1 diabetes patients showed a moderate but significant shortening of TCRB CDR3 length in all four CD4+ subsets. Because small numbers of individuals were included in the HLA sub-analyses, any influence of HLA type on TCRB rearrangement was left unresolved. Naive, central memory and regulatory TCRB repertoires appeared more similar among patients than among healthy donors. Because cDNA was sequenced instead of genomic DNA, activated cells with high expression could be over-represented, although the groups did not differ in activation or CD3 levels. Fewer insertions and more nucleotide deletions at VDJ recombination sites were observed in patients with type 1 diabetes, implying thymic rearrangement abnormalities. PCR may preferentially amplify shorter templates, but because patient and control samples were amplified and corrected together, any resulting skew would affect both groups equally.

Each donor gave one peripheral blood draw, approximately 0.11 L on average, collected into heparinised tubes. A BD FACSAria II and a panel including CD45RO, CCR7, CD25, CD127, CD95 and CD27 were used to sort naive, central memory, regulatory and stem cell-like memory CD4+ T cells. Every sorted population had a purity above 95%. PBMCs were separated immediately by Lymphoprep density gradient centrifugation and were stained directly, without being cultured. So that batch effects would be minimized, each experiment stained and sorted samples in pairs, pairing one healthy donor with one patient. V drops 0 bases and J drops 5 bases, leaving 7 bases in between. In the germline V gene, CDR1 corresponds to SGDLS and CDR2 to YYNGEE. CDR3 length: 13 amino acids, cysteine to phenylalanine. Kept here is only the CDR3 DNA, which spans 39 bases and is read in frame from base 1. About this clone itself: Its antigen target is currently unknown. Per-base qualities were not stored, and no clone one base away is much larger.

The entire amount of isolated RNA was reverse transcribed using the High Capacity cDNA Reverse Transcription Kit, so the sequenced TCRB transcripts were expressed ones. Deep immunoSEQ sequencing was performed on naive, central memory and regulatory T cell samples, with an average of roughly 3.5 million total reads per sample. After sorted cells were lysed in RLT buffer, RNA was extracted with DNase-treated RNeasy Micro or Mini kits, with the choice depending on cell number. To prevent cross-contamination, each cell subset was processed individually, whereas patient and healthy donor samples were processed jointly. The immunoSEQ multiplex PCR was used to amplify TCRB sequences from cDNA, generating 87-bp fragments that spanned the CDR3 region. Amplicons were sequenced on the Illumina HiSeq platform. In the paper's pipeline: Synthetic template baselines were used to correct PCR bias computationally, reads within Hamming distance 2 were collapsed, and singletons that could not be merged were discarded. Reads were aligned against IMGT to assign V, D and J genes, CDR3 length and insertions or deletions at six rearrangement sites. Within each subset, clonotype counts were normalized to sorted cell number, and only after that were true diversity and Gini coefficients computed with the tcR R package. The overlap coefficient, calculated on TCRB nucleotide sequences, was used to quantify repertoire sharing. As a proxy for the pre-selection repertoire, out-of-frame TCRB sequences from naive cells were analyzed. TCRdb carries this immuneACCESS record with in-frame sequences only. Its versions omit some clonotypes, under half of them owing to an unresolved V gene in the studies checked, with the rest unexplained. That table supplies the V and J calls and clone size; D and trimming were determined from the DNA. Across this sample there are some 410,000 clones, with approximately 10% seen only once. Over 0.04% of the sample rests with the top ten.

The sequence joins TRBV9 to TRBJ2-3; no D gene call is confident. This sequence was found in a woman between 18 and 29 years old in good health. Sequenced sample: naive CD4+ T cells from blood. Reading the label with the study, this specimen's cell subset or site is: true naive CD4+ T cells. Here is the DNA: TGTGCCAGCAGCGTAGCATTAGTAGATACGCAGTATTTT. Its protein product is CASSVALVDTQYF.